This T cell receptor beta chain came from a study of response to subunit inactivated influenza vaccine (dated by TCRdb to between 2018 and 2020). Background on the whole study: Deep quantitative profiling of the T cell receptor repertoire was used in the study to follow responses to a trivalent subunit inactivated influenza vaccine. Overall study results and their limits: The authors suggested that each seasonal influenza vaccination may recruit only a limited number of new T cells.

This clonotype came up a few times. What antigen it recognizes has not been identified. Nothing much larger sits one base from this clone, and base qualities are not available. The trim is 3 bases for V and 1 base for J, with a gap of 22 bases between the germline ends. Measured from the cysteine to the phenylalanine, the CDR3 is 18 residues long. The kept DNA is CDR3 alone, 54 bases in frame from the first base. The germline V gene (reference sequence) provides CDR1 SGHAT and CDR2 FQDESV. The library was obtained by RT-PCR. Sequenced on an Illumina HiSeq 2500. TCRdb trimmed the raw reads at Q25, called clones with MiXCR and kept productive beta chains. Rows with a matching CDR3 protein are joined into one entry that keeps the most common DNA and genes. This sample holds about 160,000 distinct CDR3 sequences; approximately 11% were observed only once. The ten largest account for 9.5% to 15% of the sample.

The time point label, read with the paper, signifies: 45 days after influenza vaccine administration. The material was non-naive T cells sorted from PBMCs, obtained more than 35 days after vaccination. Sample cell subset or site, as interpreted from the label and publication: memory T cell fraction. This chain is built from TRBV11-1 and TRBJ2-7; no D segment can be confidently identified. This clonotype was sampled from a man aged 50 to 59 who received an inactivated influenza vaccine. Donor details come from another sample of the same person, matched by shared clones. CDR3 reads: CASSFEASWASLSYEQYF. The DNA sequence is as follows: TGTGCCAGCAGCTTTGAGGCTTCTTGGGCTAGTTTGTCCTACGAGCAGTACTTC.